These 11 T cell receptor beta chains originate from one sample sequenced in a study of cytomegalovirus exposure and HLA in healthy donors (dated by TCRdb to the late 2010s). The library came from the immunoSEQ multiplex PCR assay. In its TCRdb copy, this immuneACCESS table keeps in-frame sequences only and misses some clones. Where compared with another copy, unresolved V genes explain less than half of these, and the others have no known cause. Within this sample are 150,000 to 200,000 clones, with 75% to 90% of them counted one time only. Together, the top ten hold less than 9% of the sample. Sample: PBMCs. The receptors were gathered from a man aged 18 to 30 in good health and CMV-seropositive.

This clone was detected a few times. The chain links TRBV19 to TRBJ1-2; D possibly corresponds to TRBD1 (5 bases). Germline values: CDR1 LNHDA, CDR2 SQIVND (reference sequence). CDR3 length: 13 amino acids. The V end lost 5 bases, the J end lost 1 base, and 8 bases lay between the germline ends. CDR3 nucleotide sequence: TGTGCCAGTAGTCCTGACAGTAACTATGGCTACACCTTC. Protein product: CASSPDSNYGYTF.

The gene calls are TRBV6-4 and TRBJ2-3; 11 bases agree with TRBD2. V was pared by 5 bases and J by 5 bases, with 9 bases of the junction left unmatched. This CDR3 has 16 amino acids. In germline, CDR1 is MRHNA, CDR2 SNTAGT. CDR3 in DNA: TGTGCCAGCAGTCCGTCCGGGACTAGCGGTGGAGATACGCAGTATTTT. Translated: CASSPSGTSGGDTQYF.

The chain links TRBV11-2 to TRBJ2-7; D gene unclear. Germline-derived CDR1 and CDR2 are SGHAT and FQNNGV. Between the trimmed V and J ends, which lost 0 bases and 0 bases, there was a span of 12 bases. The CDR3 is made up of 16 amino acids. The CDR3 nucleotides are TGTGCCAGCAGCTTAGATCTTAACAGCCGCTCCTACGAGCAGTACTTC. Its protein is CASSLDLNSRSYEQYF.

The chain recombines TRBV27 with TRBJ1-5, with D unclear. The CDR3 contains 11 residues. Germline CDR1 is MNHEY and CDR2 is SMNVEV (reference sequence). Trimming took off 8 bases at V and 9 bases at J, with 11 bases between the two ends. DNA for the CDR3: TGTGCCAGCGGCCTGTCCTGGCCCCAGCATTTT. This translates into CASGLSWPQHF.

This clone showed up just once. CDR3 sequence reads: CASSTRQGNTEAFF. CDR3 sequence (DNA): TGCGCCAGCAGCACCCGACAGGGGAACACTGAAGCTTTCTTT. This chain joins TRBV5-1 and TRBJ1-1; 7 bases align to TRBD1. J lost 1 base, V lost 4 bases, and 4 bases had no gene match. Germline V lookup: CDR1 SGHRS, CDR2 YFSETQ. The CDR3 spans 14 residues.

This chain connects TRBV6-6 to TRBJ1-5, with 7 bases that match TRBD1. V trimming: 2 bases; J trimming: 4 bases; junction bases outside the gene matches: 8. Germline-derived CDR1 and CDR2 are MNHNY and SVGAGI (reference sequence). This CDR3 spans 16 amino acids. CDR3 in amino acids: CASSYPRTGDNQPQHF. The CDR3 nucleotides are TGTGCCAGCAGTTACCCCCGGACAGGCGATAATCAGCCCCAGCATTTT.

The genes are TRBV5-1 and TRBJ2-5; tentatively, D is TRBD1 (6 bases). The germline V and J ends were trimmed by 4 bases and 4 bases, with 17 bases remaining between them. This CDR3 comprises 15 residues. The V gene's germline CDR1 is SGHRS and CDR2 YFSETQ. The CDR3 DNA reads as TGCGCCAGCAGCCCAGAACAGGGCACGGGAGAGACCCAGTACTTC. It is translated as CASSPEQGTGETQYF.

The chain is built from TRBV7-6 and TRBJ2-7; D remains unclear. This CDR3 comprises 13 residues. V dropped 1 base and J dropped 7 bases, with 11 bases sitting between them. Per germline, CDR1 SGHVS and CDR2 FNYEAQ. The CDR3 reads CASSLVDRREQYF. The CDR3 DNA follows: TGTGCCAGCAGCTTAGTCGATCGTCGGGAGCAGTACTTC.

The gene calls are TRBV4-1 and TRBJ1-1, with TRBD1 matching over 9 bases. The germline V gene has CDR1 MGHRA and CDR2 YSYEKL. The length of the CDR3 is 18 residues. V shed 1 base, J shed 3 bases, and the junction held 12 bases outside the gene matches. The CDR3 region has the DNA TGCGCCAGCAGCCAAGCCGGGGACAGGGCGGACTCCTACACTGAAGCTTTCTTT. Protein: CASSQAGDRADSYTEAFF.

The CDR3 region has the DNA TGTGCCTGGAGGGACAGGGGTGAGGGTTACGAGCAGTACTTC. Protein product: CAWRDRGEGYEQYF. The chain combines TRBV30 with TRBJ2-7; 9 bases map to TRBD1. With 3 bases clipped from V and 4 bases from J, the junction kept 7 bases outside the gene matches. In germline, CDR1 is GTSNPN, CDR2 SVGIG (reference sequence). CDR3 size: 14 residues.

Worth noting for this clone: This sample includes further DNA sequences coding for the same CDR3. The gene calls are TRBV6-1 and TRBJ2-7, with D possibly TRBD1 on 5 matching bases. The CDR3 is 14 amino acids. V was pared by 2 bases and J by 0 bases, with 8 bases between. Germline CDR1 and CDR2: MNHNS and SASEGT. The CDR3 DNA reads as TGTGCCAGCAGTGAACAAGGGGACTCCTACGAGCAGTACTTC. Protein sequence: CASSEQGDSYEQYF.